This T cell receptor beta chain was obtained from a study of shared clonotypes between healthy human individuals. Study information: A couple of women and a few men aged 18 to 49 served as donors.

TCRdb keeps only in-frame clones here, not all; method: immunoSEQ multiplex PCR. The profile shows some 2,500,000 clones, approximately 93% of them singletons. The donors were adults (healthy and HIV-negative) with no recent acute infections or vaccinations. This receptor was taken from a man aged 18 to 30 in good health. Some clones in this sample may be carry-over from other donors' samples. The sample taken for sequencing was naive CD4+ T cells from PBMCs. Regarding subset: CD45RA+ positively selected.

CDR3 sequence (DNA): TGCGCCAGCAGCCCAGGGACTAGCGTTACCTACGAGCAGTACTTC. Protein: CASSPGTSVTYEQYF. The chain recombines TRBV4-1 with TRBJ2-7, with 10 bases fitting TRBD2. Losses at the gene ends were 4 bases for V and 2 bases for J; bases not matched to a gene: 5. From germline, CDR1 is MGHRA and CDR2 YSYEKL. The CDR3 is made up of 15 amino acids.